The 4 T cell receptor beta chains reported below all come from one sample, sequenced in a study of T cell responses to AZD1222 COVID-19 vaccine. Profiled with immunoSEQ multiplex PCR; TCRdb holds only in-frame clones, not every one. The sample carries more than 100,000 clones, over 75% recorded once. The sample was peripheral blood, taken on day 0 of AZD1222 vaccination. Source of these receptors: an adult in good health.

The chain couples TRBV30 to TRBJ1-1; D is ambiguous. V was trimmed by 0 bases and J by 4 bases, leaving 6 bases between them. This CDR3 is built from 12 residues. Germline CDR1 and CDR2: GTSNPN and SVGIG (reference sequence). CDR3 nucleotides: TGTGCCTGGAGTGTATCCGGCACTGAAGCTTTCTTT. It encodes CAWSVSGTEAFF.

V is TRBV6-5 and J is TRBJ2-3; unclear D gene. V shed 5 bases and J shed 0 bases, with 12 bases lying between them. The CDR3 is 15 amino acids. The germline CDR1 and CDR2 sequences are MNHEY and SVGAGI. The CDR3 region has the DNA TGTGCCAGCAGTCCACGGATAACTAGCACAGATACGCAGTATTTT. Translating gives CASSPRITSTDTQYF.

The chain has TRBV6-5 and TRBJ1-5, with a possible D match to TRBD1 (5 bases). CDR1 and CDR2 (germline): MNHEY, SVGAGI. There are 15 residues in the CDR3. Deletions cut 11 bases from V and 4 bases from J, with 21 bases between. In DNA form, the CDR3 reads TGTGCCGGGGGTCGGTTTCAGGGAGGAAATCAGCCCCAGCATTTT. Translated, it gives CAGGRFQGGNQPQHF.

This chain links TRBV11-3 with TRBJ1-6, with 8 nucleotides matching TRBD1. This CDR3 spans 17 amino acids. V shed 5 bases and J 8 bases; nucleotides not matched to a gene: 14. The V gene's germline CDR1 is SGHNT and CDR2 YENEEA. The CDR3 coding sequence is TGTGCCAGCAGCCCGTTCTTACCGGGACAGGCCGATTCACCCCTCCACTTT. Translated, it gives CASSPFLPGQADSPLHF.